This entry is about one T cell receptor beta chain. This record comes from a study of blood T cell repertoires in COVID-19. On the study more broadly: The origin of the acute and convalescent COVID-19 samples was the United States, Italy and Spain. Sources were T cells, B-cell-depleted T cells, or PBMCs; the material itself was cDNA or gDNA.

Authors' methods: Estimated nucleated cell counts came from reference gene primer amplification. Sequenced by immunoSEQ multiplex PCR; TCRdb stores in-frame clones only, minus some. The V and J calls and clone size are taken from that table; D and trimming were inferred from the DNA. The sample lists about 380,000 clones; 85% were seen once. CDR3 length: 16 residues. V gave up 5 bases and J gave up 2 bases; unmatched junction bases: 10. The germline V gene encodes CDR1 SGHTA and CDR2 FQGTGA. The sequenced sample consisted of peripheral blood. The receptor comes from a woman in her late teens or twenties with acute or convalescent COVID-19. This sequence joins TRBV7-3 and TRBJ1-1; 8 positions match TRBD1. The DNA for the CDR3 is TGTGCCAGCAGCCTTTCCGGGACAGGAGTTAACACTGAAGCTTTCTTT. This codes for CASSLSGTGVNTEAFF.